The 15 T cell receptor beta chains given below trace back to one sample, sequenced in a study of cytomegalovirus exposure and HLA in healthy donors. The PCR contained 60 Vbeta and 13 Jbeta primers. The repertoire was sequenced with immunoSEQ multiplex PCR; TCRdb's copy has only in-frame clones and lacks some. Found here are about 91,000 clones, more than 55% of them singletons; the top ten hold 2% to 2.5%. Input material: PBMCs. These receptors were obtained from a human donor in good health.

This clone appeared a few times. V is TRBV20-1 and J is TRBJ2-1, with D possibly matching TRBD2 (6 bases). The CDR3 runs to 10 residues. Germline V CDR1 and CDR2: DFQATT, SNEGSKA (reference sequence). V dropped 5 bases and J dropped 13 bases, with 12 bases sitting between them. CDR3 region: CSAQSGPQFF. The CDR3, as DNA: TGCAGTGCTCAAAGCGGGCCCCAGTTCTTC.

The chain combines TRBV11-2 with TRBJ2-7; D is unclear. CDR3 size: 16 residues. Trimming took 5 bases from V and 7 from J, leaving 24 bases between them. The germline V gene has CDR1 SGHAT and CDR2 FQNNGV. In DNA, the CDR3 is TGTGCCAGCAGCCCGGTCCCCCCCAAAGTAATAGTGGAGCAGTACTTC. Protein sequence: CASSPVPPKVIVEQYF.

This chain uses TRBV2 with TRBJ1-2; 8 bases agree with TRBD1. CDR1 and CDR2 (germline): SNHLY, FYNNEI. Trimming at V came to 5 bases and at J to 3 bases, leaving 5 bases not matched to a gene. The CDR3 runs 14 residues. The CDR3 sequence is CASSWDRRDYGYTF. CDR3 DNA sequence: TGTGCCAGCAGTTGGGACAGGAGGGACTATGGCTACACCTTC.

The chain combines TRBV18 with TRBJ1-2; weak D call: TRBD1 (5 bases). The CDR3 totals 14 residues. Deletions cut 1 base from V and 7 bases from J, with 13 bases between. Germline V gene lookup returns CDR1 KGHSH and CDR2 LQKENI. The CDR3 protein is CASSPRGIGGGYTF. Here the CDR3 DNA reads TGTGCCAGCTCACCACGCGGTATCGGGGGTGGCTACACCTTC.

This clone showed up just a few times. This sequence joins TRBV9 and TRBJ2-3; 9 bases align to TRBD2. V was clipped by 5 bases and J by 0 bases; unmatched bases: 4. This CDR3 spans 15 amino acids. Germline V gene lookup returns CDR1 SGDLS and CDR2 YYNGEE. The CDR3 bases are TGTGCCAGCAGTGCTCTAGCGGGGAGCACAGATACGCAGTATTTT. It translates to CASSALAGSTDTQYF. The variable domain in full, completed from reference TRBV9 and TRBJ2-3, reads DSGVTQTPKHLITATGQRVTLRCSPRSGDLSVYWYQQSLDQGLQFLIQYYNGEERAKGNILERFSAQQFPDLHSELNLSSLELGDSALYFCASSALAGSTDTQYFGPGTRLTVL.

This chain connects TRBV19 to TRBJ2-3; TRBD1 is a possible D gene (6 bases). The CDR3 has 15 residues. Germline V gene sequence: CDR1 LNHDA, CDR2 SQIVND (reference sequence). Trimming pared 3 bases from V and 1 base from J, leaving 11 bases between. The CDR3 loop is CASSIGAGGTDTQYF. For the CDR3, the DNA is TGTGCCAGTAGTATCGGGGCAGGGGGCACAGATACGCAGTATTTT.

This clone was seen a few times. J is TRBJ2-3 and V is TRBV7-3; 14 nucleotides match TRBD2. This CDR3 region has 18 residues. Germline V gives CDR1 SGHTA, CDR2 FQGTGA. V was clipped by 2 bases and J by 0 bases; unmatched bases: 4. The DNA for the CDR3 is TGTGCCAGCAGCTTAGAAGGACTAGCGGGGGGAAGCACAGATACGCAGTATTTT. Its translation: CASSLEGLAGGSTDTQYF.

The rearrangement uses TRBV5-4 and TRBJ2-3; TRBD1 matches at 7 bases. Unmatched junction bases numbered 6, after V lost 2 bases and J lost 3 bases. Germline CDR1 reads SGHNT; CDR2 reads YYREEE (reference sequence). The CDR3 loop spans 15 amino acids. CDR3: CASSFRGLETDTQYF. The CDR3 coding sequence is TGTGCCAGCAGCTTTAGGGGGCTGGAAACAGATACGCAGTATTTT.

The DNA of the CDR3 is TGTGCCAGCACCCGGGAACAGAACACTGAAGCTTTCTTT. This encodes CASTREQNTEAFF. V and J are TRBV7-2 and TRBJ1-1, with D uncertain. V gave up 7 bases and J gave up 1 base, with 10 bases separating them. The CDR3 loop spans 13 amino acids. CDR1 is SGHTA, CDR2 FQGNSA, per germline.

By sample fraction, this clone is medium-sized (0.01 to 0.1%). V usage is TRBV5-1 and J usage is TRBJ2-7; TRBD1 aligns across 11 bases. V trimming: 4 bases; J trimming: 5 bases; junction bases outside the gene matches: 8. CDR3 length equals 15 residues. CDR1 and CDR2 from the germline V gene are SGHRS and YFSETQ. The CDR3 protein is CASSPRDRGDHEQYF. The CDR3 coding sequence is TGCGCCAGCAGCCCCCGGGACAGGGGGGACCACGAGCAGTACTTC.

This chain connects TRBV5-1 to TRBJ1-3; no clear D gene. CDR3 size: 13 residues. V lost 6 bases and J lost 2, with 9 bases in between. CDR1 and CDR2 (germline): SGHRS, YFSETQ. The CDR3 DNA follows: TGCGCCAGCACTCGGGATACTGGAAACACCATATATTTT. Translating gives CASTRDTGNTIYF.

The chain has TRBV7-2 and TRBJ1-5; 10 bases agree with TRBD1. V shed 5 bases and J 6 bases; nucleotides not matched to a gene: 7. CDR3 length: 15 residues. Germline V gives CDR1 SGHTA, CDR2 FQGNSA. In DNA form, the CDR3 reads TGTGCCAGCAGCCCACGGACAGGGGGGGTTCAGCCCCAGCATTTT. Encoded protein: CASSPRTGGVQPQHF.

The chain carries TRBV2 and TRBJ1-1; 7 bases agree with TRBD1. The CDR3 loop spans 12 amino acids. V lost 6 bases and J lost 6; bases outside the gene matches: 4. Germline V gives CDR1 SNHLY, CDR2 FYNNEI. CDR3 nucleotides: TGTGCCAGCAGGAGACAGGGCCCTGAAGCTTTCTTT. Its protein is CASRRQGPEAFF. Supplemented by reference TRBV2 and TRBJ1-1, the full variable domain reads EPEVTQTPSHQVTQMGQEVILRCVPISNHLYFYWYRQILGQKVEFLVSFYNNEISEKSEIFDDQFSVERPDGSNFTLKIRSTKLEDSAMYFCASRRQGPEAFFGQGTRLTVV.

This clone has more than one count but fewer than ten. This chain uses TRBV30 with TRBJ1-6, with TRBD1 matching 7 bases. The CDR3 is made up of 12 amino acids. Germline lookup yields CDR1 GTSNPN and CDR2 SVGIG (reference sequence). Unmatched junction bases numbered 1, after V lost 5 bases and J lost 6 bases. As DNA, the CDR3 is TGTGCCTGGGACAGGGCTAATTCACCCCTCCACTTT. Protein: CAWDRANSPLHF.

The rearrangement links TRBV15 to TRBJ1-5; TRBD1 might be the D (5 bases). This CDR3 spans 16 amino acids. V was pared by 0 bases and J by 7 bases, with 16 bases between. CDR1 and CDR2 (germline): LNHNV, YYDKDF (reference sequence). The CDR3 DNA reads as TGTGCCACCAGCAGAGAGGTCAGGGCAACATCCCAGCCCCAGCATTTT. Its protein is CATSREVRATSQPQHF.